This T cell receptor (beta chain) was sequenced for a study of breast tumors, draining lymph nodes, adjacent tissues. Axillary draining lymph nodes of breast cancer patients supplied the node samples. MiXCR was run by TCRdb on the multiplex PCR reads, yielding one entry per CDR3 protein. The data show about 220,000 distinct CDR3 sequences, less than 40% seen once. CDR3 size: 17 residues. Unmatched junction bases numbered 12, after V lost 4 bases and J lost 1 base. Looked up from germline, CDR1 is DFQATT and CDR2 is SNEGSKA (reference sequence). On this clonotype itself: Its antigen is not known.

General study points: Compared with lymph nodes, tumors were less diverse; compared with nontumor tissue, more. The lymph node origin of tumor T cells was framed as consistent with a hypothesis, not demonstrated.

The receptor's source is a female donor with breast cancer. Some clones in this sample may be carry-over from other donors' samples. Sequencing was performed on axillary lymph node tissue. The J gene is TRBJ2-1, the V gene TRBV20-1, with 8 bases that match TRBD2. The CDR3 nucleotides are TGCAGTGCTACGGACGGAGCGGGAGTTCAGTCCTACAATGAGCAGTTCTTC. Protein: CSATDGAGVQSYNEQFF.